This T cell receptor (beta chain) was captured by sequencing in a study of identical twins. Study observations and caveats: Analyses of zero insertions could be partly confounded by invariant MAIT and iNKT cells. Abundant cord blood beta clonotypes carried fewer insertions; memory repertoires showed none.

From germline, CDR1 is SGHAT and CDR2 FQNNGV. The CDR3 runs 15 residues. The V end lost 0 bases, the J end lost 7 bases, and 13 bases lay between the germline ends. This clonotype was found many times. Its matching antigen is unknown. cDNA molecules carried unique molecular identifiers, and template switching added a universal primer site. MiXCR was run by TCRdb on the 5' RACE reads, yielding one entry per CDR3 protein. The repertoire holds about 1.7 million distinct CDR3 sequences, more than 30% seen once, with about 0.25% in the top ten. The J gene is TRBJ2-4, the V gene TRBV11-2; no firm D call. Sequencing used cord blood. The sequence came from a newborn girl in good health. The CDR3 sequence: CASSLDPAQRNIQYF. The DNA of the CDR3 is TGTGCCAGCAGCTTAGATCCGGCTCAAAGGAACATTCAGTACTTC. Full variable domain (outside the CDR3, taken from reference TRBV11-2 and TRBJ2-4): EAGVAQSPRYKIIEKRQSVAFWCNPISGHATLYWYQQILGQGPKLLIQFQNNGVVDDSQLPKDRFSAERLKGVDSTLKIQPAKLEDSAVYLCASSLDPAQRNIQYFGAGTRLSVL.